This TCR beta chain comes out of a study of T cell responses to AZD1222 COVID-19 vaccine. At the level of the study: Researchers grouped second doses given at about 4 or about 12 weeks into one pool.

The study, taken as a whole, reports: Spike-spanning, vaccine-associated CD4 TCRs were dominant at 160-218 and 743-854. Donors, mostly white British, included more females; clonal diversity was possibly underestimated.

Using immunoSEQ multiplex PCR, the repertoire was profiled, and TCRdb retains in-frame clones only, with some absent. The top ten hold about 19% of the sample, which has around 94,000 clones, 88% seen once. With regard to this clone: The target antigen is unknown.

Sequenced material: peripheral blood, taken on day 0 of AZD1222 vaccination. This TCR came from an adult in good health.

CDR3: CASSLDLGSYEQYF. The CDR3 DNA reads as TGTGCCAGCAGCTTAGATCTGGGCTCGTACGAGCAGTACTTC. This chain uses TRBV11-2 with TRBJ2-7; no definite D call. V lost 0 bases, J lost 4 bases, and 10 bases lay in between. This CDR3 comprises 14 residues. Germline V CDR1 and CDR2: SGHAT, FQNNGV.